Each of the 2 T cell receptor beta chains below was sequenced from the same sample in a study of CD8+CD57+ T cells in acquired aplastic anemia. TCR beta VDJ and CDR3 profiling used genomic DNA as template. TCRdb recomputed calls from the reads with MiXCR, one row per CDR3 protein. The sample records about 100,000 distinct CDR3 sequences, roughly 50% being singletons. The sample taken for sequencing was sorted CD4+, CD8+, or CD8+CD57+ T cells (not recorded which) from PBMCs. The receptors originated from a human donor in good health, serving as a control.

Concerning this clonotype itself: A much larger clone lies a single base off, so this may be a read error. The CDR3 region has the DNA TGTGCCAGCAGTTTATCCGGGGATGTGAGTCACGCTGGCTACACCTTC. It translates to CASSLSGDVSHAGYTF. The chain joins TRBV12-3 or TRBV12-4 to TRBJ1-2; D gene uncertain. V was shortened by 2 bases and J by 7 bases, with 20 bases between the two germline ends. The CDR3 length is 16 residues.

The chain recombines TRBV29-1 with TRBJ2-7, with D possibly matching TRBD2 (5 bases). CDR1 is SQVTM and CDR2 is ANQGSEA in the germline V gene. This CDR3 spans 14 amino acids. The germline V and J ends were trimmed by 0 bases and 2 bases, with 11 bases remaining between them. This CDR3 is CSVEDSAFPYEQYF. CDR3 nucleotide sequence: TGCAGCGTTGAAGATAGCGCCTTCCCCTACGAGCAGTACTTC.